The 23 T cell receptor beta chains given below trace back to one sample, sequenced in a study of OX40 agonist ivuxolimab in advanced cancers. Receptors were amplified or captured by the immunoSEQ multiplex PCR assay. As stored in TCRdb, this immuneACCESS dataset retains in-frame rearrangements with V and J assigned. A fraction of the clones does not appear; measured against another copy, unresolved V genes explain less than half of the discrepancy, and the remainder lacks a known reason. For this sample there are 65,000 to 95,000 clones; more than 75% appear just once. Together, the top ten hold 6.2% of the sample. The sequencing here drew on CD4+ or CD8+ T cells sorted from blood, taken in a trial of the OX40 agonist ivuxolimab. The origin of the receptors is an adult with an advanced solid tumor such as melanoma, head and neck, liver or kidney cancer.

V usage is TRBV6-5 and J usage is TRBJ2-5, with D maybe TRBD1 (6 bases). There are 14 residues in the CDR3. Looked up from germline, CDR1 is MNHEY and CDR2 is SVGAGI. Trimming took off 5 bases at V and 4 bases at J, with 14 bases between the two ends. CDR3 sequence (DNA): TGTGCCAGCAGTAACCGGTGGACAGCAGAGACCCAGTACTTC. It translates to CASSNRWTAETQYF.

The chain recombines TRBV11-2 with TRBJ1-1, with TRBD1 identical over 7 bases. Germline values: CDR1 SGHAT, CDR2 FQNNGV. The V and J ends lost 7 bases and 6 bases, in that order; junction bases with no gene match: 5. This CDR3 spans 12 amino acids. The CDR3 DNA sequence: TGTGCCAGCACCAGACAGGGAGCTGAAGCTTTCTTT. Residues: CASTRQGAEAFF.

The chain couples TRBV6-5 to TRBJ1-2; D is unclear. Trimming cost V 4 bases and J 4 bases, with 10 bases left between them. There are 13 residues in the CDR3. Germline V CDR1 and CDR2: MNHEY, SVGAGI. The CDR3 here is CASSSPEGYGYTF. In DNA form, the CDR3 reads TGTGCCAGCAGTTCCCCTGAGGGCTATGGCTACACCTTC.

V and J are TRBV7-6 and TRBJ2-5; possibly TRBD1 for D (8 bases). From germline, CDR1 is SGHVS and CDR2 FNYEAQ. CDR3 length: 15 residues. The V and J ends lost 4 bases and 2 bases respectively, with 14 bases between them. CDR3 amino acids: CASSYRGGGQETQYF. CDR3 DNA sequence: TGTGCCAGCAGCTACAGGGGGGGAGGACAAGAGACCCAGTACTTC.

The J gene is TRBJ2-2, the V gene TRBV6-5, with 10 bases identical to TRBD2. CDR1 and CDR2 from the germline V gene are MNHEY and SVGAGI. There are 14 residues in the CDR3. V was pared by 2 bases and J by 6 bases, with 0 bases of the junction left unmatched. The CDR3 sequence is CASSYLAGAGELFF. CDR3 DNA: TGTGCCAGCAGTTACCTAGCGGGAGCCGGGGAGCTGTTTTTT.

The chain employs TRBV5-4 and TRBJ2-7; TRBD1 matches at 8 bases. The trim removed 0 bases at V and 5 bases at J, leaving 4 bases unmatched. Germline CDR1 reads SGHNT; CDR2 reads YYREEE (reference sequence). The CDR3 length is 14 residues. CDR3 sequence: CASSLDRGSDEQYF. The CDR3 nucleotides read TGTGCCAGCAGCTTGGACAGGGGGAGCGACGAGCAGTACTTC.

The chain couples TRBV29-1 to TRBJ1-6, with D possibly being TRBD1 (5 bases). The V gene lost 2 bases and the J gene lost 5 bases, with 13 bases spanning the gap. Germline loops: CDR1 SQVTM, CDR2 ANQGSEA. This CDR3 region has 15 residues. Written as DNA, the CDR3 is TGCAGCGTTGAAACAGGCTCGAGGGATAATTCACCCCTCCACTTT. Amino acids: CSVETGSRDNSPLHF.

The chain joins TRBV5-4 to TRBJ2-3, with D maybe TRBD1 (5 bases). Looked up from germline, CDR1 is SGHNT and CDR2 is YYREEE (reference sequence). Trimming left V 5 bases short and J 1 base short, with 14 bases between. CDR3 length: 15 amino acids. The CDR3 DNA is TGTGCCAGCAGTCAGATCCAGGGCCGCACAGATACGCAGTATTTT. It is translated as CASSQIQGRTDTQYF.

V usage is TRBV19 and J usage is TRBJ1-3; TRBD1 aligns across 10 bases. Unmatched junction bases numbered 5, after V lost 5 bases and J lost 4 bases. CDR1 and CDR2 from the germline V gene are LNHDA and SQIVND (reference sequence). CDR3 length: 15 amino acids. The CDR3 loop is CASSFDRGPGNTIYF. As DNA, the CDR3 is TGTGCCAGTAGTTTCGACAGGGGGCCAGGAAACACCATATATTTT.

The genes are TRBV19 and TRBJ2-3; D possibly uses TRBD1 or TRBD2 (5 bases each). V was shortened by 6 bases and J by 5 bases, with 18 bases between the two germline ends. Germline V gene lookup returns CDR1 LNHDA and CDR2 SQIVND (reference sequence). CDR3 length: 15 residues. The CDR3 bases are TGTGCCAGTAGATCCGGGACGGGCGGCAGAGATACGCAGTATTTT. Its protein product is CASRSGTGGRDTQYF. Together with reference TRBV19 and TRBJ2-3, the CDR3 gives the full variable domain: DGGITQSPKYLFRKEGQNVTLSCEQNLNHDAMYWYRQDPGQGLRLIYYSQIVNDFQKGDIAEGYSVSREKKESFPLTVTSAQKNPTAFYLCASRSGTGGRDTQYFGPGTRLTVL.

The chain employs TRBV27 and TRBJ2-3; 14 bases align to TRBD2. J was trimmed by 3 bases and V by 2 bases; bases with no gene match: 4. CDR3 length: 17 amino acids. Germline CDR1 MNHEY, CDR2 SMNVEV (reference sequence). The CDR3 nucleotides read TGTGCCAGCAGTTTAAAAGGGACTAGCGGGAGAACAGATACGCAGTATTTT. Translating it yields CASSLKGTSGRTDTQYF.

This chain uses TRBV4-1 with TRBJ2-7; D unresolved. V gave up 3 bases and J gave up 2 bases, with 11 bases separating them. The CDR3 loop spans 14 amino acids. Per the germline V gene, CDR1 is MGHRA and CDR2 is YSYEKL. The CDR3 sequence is CASSQGRLPYEQYF. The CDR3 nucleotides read TGCGCCAGCAGCCAGGGAAGGCTACCCTACGAGCAGTACTTC.

CDR3 DNA sequence: TGTGCCAGCACTGCCCCAGGTTCCTCGTACGAGCAGTACTTC. This sequence encodes CASTAPGSSYEQYF. This chain joins TRBV25-1 and TRBJ2-7; D not resolved. Germline V lookup: CDR1 MGHDK, CDR2 SYGVNS. The length of the CDR3 is 14 residues. V was clipped by 7 bases and J by 4 bases, with 17 bases between them.

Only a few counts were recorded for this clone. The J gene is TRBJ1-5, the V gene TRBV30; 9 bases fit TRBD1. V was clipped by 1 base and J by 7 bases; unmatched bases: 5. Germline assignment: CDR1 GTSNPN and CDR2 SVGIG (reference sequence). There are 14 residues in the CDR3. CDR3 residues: CAWSDRTGDQPQHF. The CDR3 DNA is TGTGCCTGGAGTGACCGGACAGGGGACCAGCCCCAGCATTTT.

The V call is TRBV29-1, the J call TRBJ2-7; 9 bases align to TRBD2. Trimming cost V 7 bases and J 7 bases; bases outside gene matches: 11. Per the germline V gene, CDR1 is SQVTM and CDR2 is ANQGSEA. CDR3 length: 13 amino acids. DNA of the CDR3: TGCAGCGCCCAGACTAGCGGAGGCTCGGAGCAGTACTTC. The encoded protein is CSAQTSGGSEQYF.

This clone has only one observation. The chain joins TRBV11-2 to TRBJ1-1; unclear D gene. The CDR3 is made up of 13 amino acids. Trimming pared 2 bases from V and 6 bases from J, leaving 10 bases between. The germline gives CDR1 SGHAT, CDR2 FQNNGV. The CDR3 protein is CASSLFPSAEAFF. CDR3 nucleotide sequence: TGTGCCAGCAGCTTATTTCCGAGCGCTGAAGCTTTCTTT.

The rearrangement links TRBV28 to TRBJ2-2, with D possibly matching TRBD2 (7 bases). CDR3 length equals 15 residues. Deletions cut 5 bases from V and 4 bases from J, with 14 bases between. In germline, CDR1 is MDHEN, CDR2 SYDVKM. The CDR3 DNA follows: TGTGCCAGCAGTCCCCGGGGGGCGGGCACCGGGGAGCTGTTTTTT. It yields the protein CASSPRGAGTGELFF.

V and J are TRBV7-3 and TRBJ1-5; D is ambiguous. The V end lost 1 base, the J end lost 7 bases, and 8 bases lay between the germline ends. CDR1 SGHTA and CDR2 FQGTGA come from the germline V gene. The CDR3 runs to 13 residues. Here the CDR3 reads CASSLRYGQPQHF. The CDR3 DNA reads TGTGCCAGCAGCTTAAGGTATGGACAGCCCCAGCATTTT.

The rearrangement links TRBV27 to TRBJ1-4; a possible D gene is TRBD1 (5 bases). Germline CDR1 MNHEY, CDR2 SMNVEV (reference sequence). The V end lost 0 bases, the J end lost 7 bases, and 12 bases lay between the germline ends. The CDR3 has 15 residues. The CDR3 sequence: CASSLSLGRGEKLFF. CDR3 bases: TGTGCCAGCAGTTTATCTCTAGGAAGGGGTGAAAAACTGTTTTTT. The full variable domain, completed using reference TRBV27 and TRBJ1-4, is EAQVTQNPRYLITVTGKKLTVTCSQNMNHEYMSWYRQDPGLGLRQIYYSMNVEVTDKGDVPEGYKVSRKEKRNFPLILESPSPNQTSLYFCASSLSLGRGEKLFFGSGTQLSVL.

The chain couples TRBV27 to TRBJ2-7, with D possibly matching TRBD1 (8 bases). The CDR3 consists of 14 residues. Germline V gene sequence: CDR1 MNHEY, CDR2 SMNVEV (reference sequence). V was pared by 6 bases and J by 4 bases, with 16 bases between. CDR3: CASSRTGTIYEQYF. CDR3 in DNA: TGTGCCAGCAGCCGGACAGGGACTATATACGAGCAGTACTTC.

CDR3 sequence (DNA): TGCGCCAGCAGCCAAGCTGGGCCCGGGGCCCTTGGAAAACTGTTTTTT. Its translation is CASSQAGPGALGKLFF. The chain has TRBV4-3 and TRBJ1-4; D is possibly TRBD1 (5 bases). V lost 1 base to trimming and J lost 10 bases, with 19 bases between them. The CDR3 consists of 16 residues. Germline V lookup: CDR1 LGHNA, CDR2 YSLEER.

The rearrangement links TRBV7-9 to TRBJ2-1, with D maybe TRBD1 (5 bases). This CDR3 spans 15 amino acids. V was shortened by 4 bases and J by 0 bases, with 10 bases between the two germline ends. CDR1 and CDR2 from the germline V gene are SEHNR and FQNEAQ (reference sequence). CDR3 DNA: TGTGCCAGCAGCTCCCACAGGATCTCCTACAATGAGCAGTTCTTC. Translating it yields CASSSHRISYNEQFF.

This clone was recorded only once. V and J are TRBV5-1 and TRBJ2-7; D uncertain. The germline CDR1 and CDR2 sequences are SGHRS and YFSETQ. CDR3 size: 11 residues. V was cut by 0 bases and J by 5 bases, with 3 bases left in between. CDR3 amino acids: CASSLANEQYF. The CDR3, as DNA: TGCGCCAGCAGCTTGGCCAACGAGCAGTACTTC.